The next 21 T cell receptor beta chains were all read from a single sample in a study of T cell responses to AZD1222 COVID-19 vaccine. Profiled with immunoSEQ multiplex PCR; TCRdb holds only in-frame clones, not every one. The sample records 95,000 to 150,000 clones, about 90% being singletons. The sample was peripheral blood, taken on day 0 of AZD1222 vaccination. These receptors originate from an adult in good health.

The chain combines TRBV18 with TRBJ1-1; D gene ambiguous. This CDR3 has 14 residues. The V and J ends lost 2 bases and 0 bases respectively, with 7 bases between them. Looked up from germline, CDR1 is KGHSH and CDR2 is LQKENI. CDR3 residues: CASSPENLNTEAFF. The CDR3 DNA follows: TGTGCCAGCTCACCAGAGAATTTGAACACTGAAGCTTTCTTT.

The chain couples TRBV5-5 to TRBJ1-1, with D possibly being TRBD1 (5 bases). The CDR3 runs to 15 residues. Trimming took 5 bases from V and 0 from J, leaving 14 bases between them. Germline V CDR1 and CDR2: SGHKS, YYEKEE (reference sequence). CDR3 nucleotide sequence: TGTGCCAGCAGGTCTGACAGACGCATGAACACTGAAGCTTTCTTT. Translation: CASRSDRRMNTEAFF.

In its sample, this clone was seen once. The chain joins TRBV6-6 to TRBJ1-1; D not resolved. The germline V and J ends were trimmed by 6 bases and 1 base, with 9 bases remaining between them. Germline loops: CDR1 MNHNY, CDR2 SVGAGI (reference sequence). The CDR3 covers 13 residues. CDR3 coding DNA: TGTGCCAGCAGCAACCGTAAGAACACTGAAGCTTTCTTT. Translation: CASSNRKNTEAFF.

The CDR3 sequence is CASSLGALGEKLFF. In nucleotides, the CDR3 is TGTGCCAGCAGCTTGGGTGCCCTGGGGGAAAAACTGTTTTTT. V and J are TRBV11-2 and TRBJ1-4; no clear D gene. The CDR3 contains 14 residues. Germline V CDR1 and CDR2: SGHAT, FQNNGV. V dropped 3 bases and J dropped 8 bases, with 13 bases sitting between them.

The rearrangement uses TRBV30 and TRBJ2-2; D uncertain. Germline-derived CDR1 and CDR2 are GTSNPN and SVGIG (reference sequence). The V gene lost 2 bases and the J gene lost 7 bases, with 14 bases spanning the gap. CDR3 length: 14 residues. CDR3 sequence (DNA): TGTGCCTGGAGTTCCCCCACCCCGGTCGGGGAGCTGTTTTTT. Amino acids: CAWSSPTPVGELFF. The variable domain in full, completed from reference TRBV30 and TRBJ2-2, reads SQTIHQWPATLVQPVGSPLSLECTVEGTSNPNLYWYRQAAGRGLQLLFYSVGIGQISSEVPQNLSASRPQDRQFILSSKKLLLSDSGFYLCAWSSPTPVGELFFGEGSRLTVL.

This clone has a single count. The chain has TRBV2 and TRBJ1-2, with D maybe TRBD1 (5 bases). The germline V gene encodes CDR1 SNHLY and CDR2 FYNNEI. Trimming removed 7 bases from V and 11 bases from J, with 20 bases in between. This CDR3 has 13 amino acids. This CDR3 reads CASKVAGFEAYTF. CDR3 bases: TGTGCCAGCAAAGTGGCAGGGTTCGAAGCTTACACCTTC.

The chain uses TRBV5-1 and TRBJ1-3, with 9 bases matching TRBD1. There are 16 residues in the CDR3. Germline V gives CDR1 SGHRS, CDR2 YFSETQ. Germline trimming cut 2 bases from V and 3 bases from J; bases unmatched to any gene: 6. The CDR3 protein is CASSFKGQGGGNTIYF. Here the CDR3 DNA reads TGCGCCAGCAGCTTTAAGGGACAGGGAGGTGGAAACACCATATATTTT.

The CDR3 region is CASIGGGGPGTEAFF. The DNA for the CDR3 is TGTGCCAGCATTGGAGGTGGGGGCCCGGGCACTGAAGCTTTCTTT. The chain combines TRBV2 with TRBJ1-1, with a tentative D call TRBD1 (6 bases). The CDR3 totals 15 residues. V dropped 7 bases and J dropped 4 bases, with 19 bases sitting between them. Germline CDR1 SNHLY, CDR2 FYNNEI.

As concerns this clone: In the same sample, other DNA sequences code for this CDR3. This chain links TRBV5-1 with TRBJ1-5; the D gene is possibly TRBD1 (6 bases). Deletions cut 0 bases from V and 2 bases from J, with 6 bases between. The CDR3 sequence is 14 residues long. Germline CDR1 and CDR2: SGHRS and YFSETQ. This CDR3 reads CASSLAGGNQPQHF. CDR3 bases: TGCGCCAGCAGCTTGGCAGGGGGCAATCAGCCCCAGCATTTT.

DNA for the CDR3: TGTGCCAGCAGCCACCTAGCGGTCAATGAGCAGTTCTTC. Translated, it gives CASSHLAVNEQFF. The chain links TRBV6-5 to TRBJ2-1; 7 nucleotides agree with TRBD2. With V trimmed by 6 bases and J by 6 bases, 5 bases remained unmatched. The germline V gene encodes CDR1 MNHEY and CDR2 SVGAGI. The CDR3 has 13 amino acids.

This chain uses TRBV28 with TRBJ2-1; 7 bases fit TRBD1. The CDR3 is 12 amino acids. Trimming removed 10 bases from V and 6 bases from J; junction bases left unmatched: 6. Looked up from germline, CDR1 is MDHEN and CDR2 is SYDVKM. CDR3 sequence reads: CATTRGFNEQFF. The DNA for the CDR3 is TGTGCCACCACCAGGGGGTTCAATGAGCAGTTCTTC.

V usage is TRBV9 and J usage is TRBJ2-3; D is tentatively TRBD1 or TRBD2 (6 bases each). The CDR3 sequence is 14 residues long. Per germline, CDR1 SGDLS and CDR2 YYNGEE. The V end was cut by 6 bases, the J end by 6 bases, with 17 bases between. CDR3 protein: CASTRGPQRDTQYF. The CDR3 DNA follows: TGTGCCAGCACCCGGGGGCCTCAGAGGGATACGCAGTATTTT.

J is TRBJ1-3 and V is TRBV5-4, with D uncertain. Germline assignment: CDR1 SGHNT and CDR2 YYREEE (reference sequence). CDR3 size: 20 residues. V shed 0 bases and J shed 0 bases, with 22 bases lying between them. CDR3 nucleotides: TGTGCCAGCAGCTTGGGTCGGAGTGGTGGTGGAAAGAGCTCTGGAAACACCATATATTTT. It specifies CASSLGRSGGGKSSGNTIYF.

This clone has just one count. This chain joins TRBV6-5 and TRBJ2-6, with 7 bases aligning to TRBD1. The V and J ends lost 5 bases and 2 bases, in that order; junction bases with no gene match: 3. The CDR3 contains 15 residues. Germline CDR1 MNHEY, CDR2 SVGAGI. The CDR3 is CASSRQGAGANVLTF. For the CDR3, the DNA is TGTGCCAGCAGTCGACAGGGCGCTGGGGCCAACGTCCTGACTTTC.

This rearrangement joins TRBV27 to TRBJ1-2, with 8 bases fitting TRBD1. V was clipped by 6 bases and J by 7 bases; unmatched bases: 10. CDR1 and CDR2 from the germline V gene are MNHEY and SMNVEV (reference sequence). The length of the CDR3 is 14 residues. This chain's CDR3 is CASSPDRDLGGYTF. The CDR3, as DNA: TGTGCCAGCAGCCCGGACAGGGATTTGGGTGGCTACACCTTC.

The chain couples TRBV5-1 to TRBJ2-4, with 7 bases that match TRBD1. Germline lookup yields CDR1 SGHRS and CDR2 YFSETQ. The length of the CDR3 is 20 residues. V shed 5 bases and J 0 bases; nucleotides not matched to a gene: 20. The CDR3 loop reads CASRRRTGSSGRRAKNIQYF. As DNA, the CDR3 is TGCGCCAGCAGACGACGGACAGGTTCCTCTGGAAGGCGAGCCAAAAACATTCAGTACTTC. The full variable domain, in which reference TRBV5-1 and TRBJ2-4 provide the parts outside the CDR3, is KAGVTQTPRYLIKTRGQQVTLSCSPISGHRSVSWYQQTPGQGLQFLFEYFSETQRNKGNFPGRFSGRQFSNSRSEMNVSTLELGDSALYLCASRRRTGSSGRRAKNIQYFGAGTRLSVL.

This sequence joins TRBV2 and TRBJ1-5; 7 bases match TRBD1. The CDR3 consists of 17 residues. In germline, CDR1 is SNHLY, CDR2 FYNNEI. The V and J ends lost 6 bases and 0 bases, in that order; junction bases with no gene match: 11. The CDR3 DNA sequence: TGTGCCAGCAGCGGGCGACAGGGACGTTATAGCAATCAGCCCCAGCATTTT. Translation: CASSGRQGRYSNQPQHF.

The CDR3 coding sequence is TGTGCCACCAGCACACCGGGTGCCAACACCATATATTTT. Translating it yields CATSTPGANTIYF. The chain joins TRBV24-1 to TRBJ1-3; D ambiguous. The germline CDR1 and CDR2 sequences are KGHDR and SFDVKD. The CDR3 length is 13 residues. Trimming shortened V by 7 bases and J by 7 bases, and 13 bases separated the two germline ends.

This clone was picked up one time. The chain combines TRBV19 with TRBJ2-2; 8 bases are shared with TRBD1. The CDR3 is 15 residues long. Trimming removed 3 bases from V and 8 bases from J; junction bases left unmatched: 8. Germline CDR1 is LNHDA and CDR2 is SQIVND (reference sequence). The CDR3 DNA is TGTGCCAGTAGTATCTCCGGGACAGGTTTGGGGGAGCTGTTTTTT. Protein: CASSISGTGLGELFF.

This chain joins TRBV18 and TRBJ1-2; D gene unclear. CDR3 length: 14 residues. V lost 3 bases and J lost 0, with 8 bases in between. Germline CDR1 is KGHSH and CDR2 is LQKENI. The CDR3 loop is CASSPVQTNYGYTF. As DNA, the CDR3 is TGTGCCAGCTCACCGGTACAGACTAACTATGGCTACACCTTC. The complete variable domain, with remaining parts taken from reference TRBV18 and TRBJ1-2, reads NAGVMQNPRHLVRRRGQEARLRCSPMKGHSHVYWYRQLPEEGLKFMVYLQKENIIDESGMPKERFSAEFPKEGPSILRIQQVVRGDSAAYFCASSPVQTNYGYTFGSGTRLTVV.

This CDR3 is CASRKSGSGSSVQYF. CDR3 nucleotide sequence: TGTGCCAGCAGAAAAAGCGGGAGTGGTAGCTCTGTGCAGTACTTC. The rearrangement uses TRBV6-5 and TRBJ2-7, with 8 bases that match TRBD2. This CDR3 contains 15 residues. Trimming at V came to 6 bases and at J to 9 bases, leaving 16 bases not matched to a gene. Per the germline V gene, CDR1 is MNHEY and CDR2 is SVGAGI.